This T cell receptor (beta chain) was profiled in a study of blood T cells in healthy people across ages. Between the trimmed V and J ends, which lost 4 bases and 1 base, there was a span of 10 bases. The CDR3 sequence is 14 residues long. Germline CDR1 and CDR2: LGHNA and YSLEER. A second about 6 to 11 cycle PCR used barcoded and J-beta primers. TCRdb recomputed calls from the 5' RACE reads with MiXCR, one row per CDR3 protein. Of approximately 1.5 million distinct CDR3 sequences in the sample, approximately 39% are singletons; the top ten hold about 4%. The sequencing sample was made of blood. This sequence joins TRBV4-3 and TRBJ1-2; D is ambiguous. The origin of this receptor is a young woman in good health. The CDR3 DNA reads TGCGCCAGCAGCCCCAACGGTCTTAACTATGGCTACACCTTC. Protein product: CASSPNGLNYGYTF.